The subject of this entry is one T cell receptor (beta chain). This entry comes from a study of radiation and T cells in renal cell carcinoma. Stated time point: blood 4 weeks post-SBRT, at nephrectomy. Treatment defined: 15 Gy SBRT to primary tumor, nephrectomy 4 weeks later. Radiation-treated patients gave blood at baseline, week 2 and week 4. The data were produced by immunoSEQ multiplex PCR, yet TCRdb's version contains in-frame clones alone and is incomplete. This sample yields about 86,000 clones, of which around four fifths are seen a single time; 9.4% belongs to the top ten. This CDR3 contains 13 residues. J lost 5 bases, V lost 10 bases, and 9 bases had no gene match. The germline gives CDR1 MDHEN, CDR2 SYDVKM.

The specimen was blood, collected from a patient whose treatment included radiotherapy and nephrectomy. V is TRBV28 and J is TRBJ2-7; 9 bases agree with TRBD1. The TCR sequence derives from a man in his forties or fifties with renal cell carcinoma. As DNA, the CDR3 is TGTGCCACCCTGATGGACAGGGGAGACGAGCAGTACTTC. This sequence encodes CATLMDRGDEQYF.